The clone carrying this T cell receptor beta chain was found many times. Its antigen is as yet unknown. This CDR3 region has 18 residues. The ends lost 3 bases at V and 1 base at J; junction bases unmatched: 7. CDR1 SEHNR and CDR2 FQNEAQ come from the germline V gene (reference sequence). The data belong to a study of T cells in Graves' hyperthyroidism and ophthalmopathy. The study's findings and limits: The majority of expanded thyroid clonotypes above 0.001 also appeared in blood.

TCR beta CDR3 regions were amplified from RNA. A set of HTBI primers served as the primers for a first-round RT-PCR of the TCR CDR3. TCRdb re-derived calls from the multiplex PCR reads in MiXCR, one entry per CDR3 protein. The sample consists of some 370,000 distinct CDR3 sequences, roughly 15% of them appearing once. The chain joins TRBV7-9 to TRBJ2-6, with 9 bases identical to TRBD1. This clonotype was sampled from a woman aged 30 to 39 with Graves' hyperthyroidism that later progressed to Graves' ophthalmopathy. Sample: blood. CDR3: CASSFPPGTGSGANVLTF. CDR3 in DNA: TGTGCCAGCAGCTTTCCCCCAGGGACAGGGTCTGGGGCCAACGTCCTGACTTTC.